The TCR beta chain described here comes from a study of cytotoxic CD8 clonotypes in ibrutinib-treated CLL. Study-wide findings and caveats: Age-matched healthy donor levels were exceeded by baseline clonality, which tracked circulating CD8+ T-cell counts.

Method: immunoSEQ multiplex PCR; TCRdb's copy keeps in-frame clones and lacks some. Here the sample spans about 130,000 clones, over 75% being singletons. Looked up from germline, CDR1 is KGHSH and CDR2 is LQKENI. V gave up 2 bases and J gave up 0 bases; unmatched junction bases: 7. The CDR3 has 16 residues. For this clone: Its antigen is currently unknown.

This TCR came from a human donor with chronic lymphocytic leukemia. The J gene is TRBJ2-7, the V gene TRBV18; 7 bases are shared with TRBD2. The source was PBMCs, collected after 24 months of ibrutinib treatment. CDR3 loop: CASSPREGPRSYEQYF. The CDR3 DNA is TGTGCCAGCTCACCAAGGGAGGGGCCCCGCTCCTACGAGCAGTACTTC.